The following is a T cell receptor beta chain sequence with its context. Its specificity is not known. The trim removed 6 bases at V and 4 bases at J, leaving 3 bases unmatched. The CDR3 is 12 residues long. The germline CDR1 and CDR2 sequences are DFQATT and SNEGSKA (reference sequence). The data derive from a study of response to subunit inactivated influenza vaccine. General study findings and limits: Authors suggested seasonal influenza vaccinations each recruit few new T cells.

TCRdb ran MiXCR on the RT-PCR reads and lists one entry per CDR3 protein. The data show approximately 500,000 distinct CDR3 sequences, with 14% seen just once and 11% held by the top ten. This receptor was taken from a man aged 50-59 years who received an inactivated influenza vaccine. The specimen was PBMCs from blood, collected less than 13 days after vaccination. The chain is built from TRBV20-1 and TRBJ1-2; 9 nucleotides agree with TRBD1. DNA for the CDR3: TGCAGTGCAAGGACAGGGGTCTATGGCTACACCTTC. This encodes CSARTGVYGYTF.